This T cell receptor beta chain stems from a study of cytomegalovirus exposure and HLA in healthy donors. General observations from the study: In vitro work confirmed that three CMV-associated chains recognize CMV antigens.

TCRdb's copy holds only in-frame clones and misses some; the assay was immunoSEQ multiplex PCR. The sample yields 65,000 or so clones, roughly 94% seen once. As to this clone: Its target is unknown.

Sequencing was done on a sample of PBMCs. This clonotype was sampled from a young man in good health and CMV-seropositive.

In DNA, the CDR3 is TGTGCCAGCAGTTACTCTAGCGGGAGCACAGATACGCAGTATTTT. It encodes CASSYSSGSTDTQYF. This chain links TRBV6-5 with TRBJ2-3; 7 bases agree with TRBD2. The trim removed 0 bases at V and 0 bases at J, leaving 0 bases unmatched. This CDR3 region has 15 residues. The germline V gene encodes CDR1 MNHEY and CDR2 SVGAGI.